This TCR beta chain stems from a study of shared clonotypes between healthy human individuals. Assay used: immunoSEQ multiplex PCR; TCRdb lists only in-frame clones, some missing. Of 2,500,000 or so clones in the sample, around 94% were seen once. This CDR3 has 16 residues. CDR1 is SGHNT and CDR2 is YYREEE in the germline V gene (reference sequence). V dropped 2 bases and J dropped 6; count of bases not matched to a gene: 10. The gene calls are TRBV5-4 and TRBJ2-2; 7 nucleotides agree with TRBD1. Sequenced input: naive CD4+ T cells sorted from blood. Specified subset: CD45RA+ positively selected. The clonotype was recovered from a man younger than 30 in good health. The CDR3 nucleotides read TGTGCCAGCAGCTTACGACAGGGTTTTGTAGCCGGGGAGCTGTTTTTT. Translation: CASSLRQGFVAGELFF. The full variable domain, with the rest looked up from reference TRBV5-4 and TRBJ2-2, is ETGVTQSPTHLIKTRGQQVTLRCSSQSGHNTVSWYQQALGQGPQFIFQYYREEENGRGNFPPRFSGLQFPNYSSELNVNALELDDSALYLCASSLRQGFVAGELFFGEGSRLTVL.